This is a list of T cell receptor beta chains from one sample in a study of T cells expressing NK-cell markers. TCRdb processed the 5' RACE reads again and assigns one entry to each CDR3 protein, with no DNA. This sample's table reports 300,000 to 450,000 distinct CDR3 sequences. The sequencing input was blood T cells: a sorted CD56 or NKG2C T cell subset, CD4+ or CD8+ T cells, or bulk PBMC T cells (not recorded which). The receptor source for this set is a man between 18 and 69 years old in good health. Both conserved end residues are part of each CDR3.

j_call | v_call | cdr3_aa
TRBJ2-1 | TRBV29-1 | CSGRGSGERSYNEQFF
TRBJ2-7 | TRBV20-1 | CSARDTNRARTYEQYF
TRBJ1-4 | TRBV19 | CASRGGGGYEKLFF
TRBJ2-1 | TRBV5-1 | CASSYQPPGLAGGQSNEQFF
TRBJ2-2 | TRBV27 | CASGSGTGESNTGELFF
TRBJ1-1 | TRBV6-2/TRBV6-3 | CASRRTGERTEAFF
TRBJ1-4 | TRBV7-9 | CASSLRETTNEKLFF
TRBJ2-2 | TRBV28 | CASRPRGAAGELFF
TRBJ2-3 | TRBV7-8 | CASSLMFLGRATDTQYF
TRBJ2-6 | TRBV27 | CASSRRGVGANVLTF
TRBJ2-2 | TRBV12-3/TRBV12-4 | CASSQVEGTGELFF
TRBJ2-5 | TRBV5-1 | CASSLGPEVETQYF
TRBJ2-3 | TRBV9 | CASSVGSQDTQYF
TRBJ2-1 | TRBV14 | CASSRQYYNEQFF
TRBJ2-5 | TRBV6-2/TRBV6-3 | CASSYFQETQYF
TRBJ2-1 | TRBV19 | CASSSIAGGHNEQFF
TRBJ2-5 | TRBV20-1 | CSATPGSETQYF
TRBJ1-2 | TRBV5-1 | CASNPRLGRGLRQLNYGYTF
TRBJ2-6 | TRBV5-1 | CASSSLSGGGANVLTF
TRBJ1-5 | TRBV12-3/TRBV12-4 | CATPRDQPQHF
TRBJ1-3 | TRBV5-6 | CASSLYAEGGTGNTIYF
TRBJ2-2 | TRBV5-1 | CASSYKDRGQAGELFF
TRBJ2-4 | TRBV7-9 | CASSLVGAGAKNIQYF
TRBJ2-1 | TRBV10-3 | CAIRLAGTNEQFF
TRBJ1-1 | TRBV12-3/TRBV12-4 | CASSSTGTVREAFF
TRBJ1-5 | TRBV7-3 | CASSSRRRDSNNQPQHF
TRBJ2-3 | TRBV7-9 | CASSKQGAVGDTQYF
TRBJ1-1 | TRBV6-6 | CATQGAGNTEAFF
TRBJ2-7 | TRBV13 | CASSLVARSSYEQYF
TRBJ2-3 | TRBV7-8 | CASSFRRGSYTSTDTQYF
TRBJ2-1 | TRBV11-2 | CASSLRGGERSGSYNEQFF
TRBJ2-6 | TRBV6-1 | CASSKHAHSGANVLTF
TRBJ2-1 | TRBV27 | CASSSSGGLRAYNEQFF
TRBJ1-2 | TRBV27 | CASSLTTGWKFVGYTF
TRBJ1-4 | TRBV19 | CASSISRDRFEKLFF
TRBJ1-2 | TRBV20-1 | CSAPQGSNIWGYTF
TRBJ1-6 | TRBV3-1 | CASSQVSYNSPLHF
TRBJ1-6 | TRBV5-1 | CASSLGTSYPNSPLHF
TRBJ1-5 | TRBV2 | CASSASGLDRGLWGNQPQHF
TRBJ2-1 | TRBV6-2/TRBV6-3 | CASKWGYNEQFF
TRBJ2-7 | TRBV5-1 | CASSFGRQGYEQYF